The TCR beta chain described here comes from a study of ipilimumab plus nivolumab after autologous stem cell transplantation. From germline, CDR1 is LGHNT and CDR2 FRNRAP. Trimming removed 8 bases from V and 4 bases from J, with 12 bases in between. This CDR3 comprises 13 residues. Using immunoSEQ multiplex PCR, the repertoire was profiled, and TCRdb retains in-frame clones only, with some absent. Of 8,500 to 10,000 clones in the sample, nearly 70% were seen once. This material consisted of PBMCs, taken in a trial of ipilimumab plus nivolumab as post-transplant consolidation. The rearrangement uses TRBV12-5 and TRBJ2-1; D remains ambiguous. This clonotype was sampled from a female donor with multiple myeloma. The CDR3 region is CASTPTSYNEQFF. The DNA for the CDR3 is TGTGCTAGTACCCCGACCAGTTACAATGAGCAGTTCTTC.